These T cell receptor beta chains were read from a single sample in a study of T cells of healthy individuals. MiXCR, applied by TCRdb to the 5' RACE reads, yields one record per CDR3 protein. The sample lists 90,000 to 100,000 distinct CDR3 sequences, under 20% seen once, with 6.2% in the top ten. These TCRs come from a human donor in good health. CDR3s include the opening cysteine and the closing phenylalanine or tryptophan. Fields, in order: CDR3 protein, CDR3 DNA, J gene, clone size, D gene, V gene. D genes are given only for firm matches. Clone size appears in some rows only: once, few, many, or a class for an expanded clone.

CASSSSGTSSSYEQYF TGTGCCAGCAGTTCCTCCGGGACTTCTAGCTCCTACGAGCAGTACTTC TRBJ2-7 few - TRBV28
CASSLGQEDGYTF TGTGCCAGCAGCTTGGGACAGGAAGATGGCTACACCTTC TRBJ1-2 - TRBD1 TRBV7-9
CASSPPFGETQYF TGTGCCAGCAGCCCACCTTTCGGAGAGACCCAGTACTTC TRBJ2-5 - - TRBV2
CASSTPQGGLAQYF TGTGCCAGCAGTACCCCCCAGGGGGGCTTGGCGCAGTACTTC TRBJ2-7 few - TRBV6-2/TRBV6-3
CASSSDRASEEKLFF TGTGCCAGCAGCTCGGACAGGGCCAGTGAGGAAAAACTGTTTTTT TRBJ1-4 many TRBD1 TRBV12-3/TRBV12-4
CSPTSREYEQYF TGCAGTCCGACTAGCCGGGAATACGAGCAGTACTTC TRBJ2-7 few TRBD2 TRBV20-1
CASSVPQGASMLGEQFF TGTGCCAGCAGCGTACCACAGGGGGCATCGATGCTGGGTGAGCAGTTCTTC TRBJ2-1 many TRBD1 TRBV13
CASSSPPAMNTEAFF TGTGCCAGCAGTTCCCCCCCGGCCATGAACACTGAAGCTTTCTTT TRBJ1-1 few - TRBV27
CASSVGYNSPLHF TGTGCCAGTAGCGTGGGCTATAATTCACCCCTCCACTTT TRBJ1-6 few - TRBV19
CASSPTSGGASDTQYF TGTGCCAGCAGCCCGACTAGCGGGGGGGCCTCCGATACGCAGTATTTT TRBJ2-3 - TRBD2 TRBV9
CASSPIGSGGTEAFF TGTGCCAGCAGTCCAATAGGATCCGGTGGAACTGAAGCTTTCTTT TRBJ1-1 many - TRBV27
CASSEQGRGIF TGTGCCAGCAGTGAGCAGGGAAGAGGGATCTTC TRBJ2-1 - - TRBV28
CASLTGAGDEQYF TGTGCCAGTCTCACAGGGGCAGGCGACGAGCAGTACTTC TRBJ2-7 many TRBD1 TRBV6-2/TRBV6-3
CSAERLAGGYNEQFF TGCAGTGCCGAGAGGTTAGCGGGAGGTTACAATGAGCAGTTCTTC TRBJ2-1 - TRBD2 TRBV20-1
CSGKQEPNTEAFF TGCAGCGGGAAACAGGAGCCGAACACTGAAGCTTTCTTT TRBJ1-1 - - TRBV29-1
CAIRSGTDFGGGYTF TGTGCCATCAGATCCGGGACTGACTTTGGGGGAGGCTACACCTTC TRBJ1-2 many - TRBV10-3
CASSSLYLEGNNEQFF TGTGCCAGCAGTTCCCTCTATTTGGAGGGTAACAATGAGCAGTTCTTC TRBJ2-1 few - TRBV12-3/TRBV12-4
CASSTPREQGRDIQYF TGTGCCAGCAGCACCCCACGGGAGCAGGGGAGAGACATTCAGTACTTC TRBJ2-4 few - TRBV28
CASSYEPHNEQFF TGTGCCAGCAGTTATGAGCCCCACAATGAGCAGTTCTTC TRBJ2-1 - - TRBV6-2/TRBV6-3
CASSGSGFTYEQYF TGTGCCAGCAGCGGTAGCGGGTTCACCTACGAGCAGTACTTC TRBJ2-7 few TRBD2 TRBV11-2
CASSHRTSGRETQYF TGTGCCAGCAGCCACCGAACGAGCGGGAGAGAGACCCAGTACTTC TRBJ2-5 - TRBD2 TRBV7-2
CSVGVTGVKYEQYF TGCAGCGTCGGCGTAACAGGGGTCAAGTACGAGCAGTACTTC TRBJ2-7 - TRBD1 TRBV29-1
CASSPGTRLYGYTF TGCGCCAGCAGTCCCGGGACAAGACTTTATGGCTACACCTTC TRBJ1-2 - - TRBV4-1
CAIHEATEAFF TGTGCCATCCACGAGGCCACTGAAGCTTTCTTT TRBJ1-1 few - TRBV2
CSATIGGPQGTQYF TGCAGTGCTACTATTGGGGGGCCCCAAGGAACCCAGTACTTC TRBJ2-5 few - TRBV20-1
CSASVTGPPYEQYF TGCAGTGCTAGCGTGACAGGGCCCCCCTACGAGCAGTACTTC TRBJ2-7 - TRBD1 TRBV20-1
CASSHVGDTQYF TGTGCCAGCAGTCACGTAGGGGATACGCAGTATTTT TRBJ2-3 few - TRBV3-1
CASSSKQGNYGYTF TGCGCCAGCAGCTCTAAACAGGGGAACTATGGCTACACCTTC TRBJ1-2 - TRBD1 TRBV5-1
CASSLYGQANQPQHF TGTGCCAGCAGCTTATATGGACAGGCCAATCAGCCCCAGCATTTT TRBJ1-5 many TRBD1 TRBV7-2
CASSFGPDGAQETQYF TGTGCCAGCAGTTTTGGGCCCGACGGGGCCCAAGAGACCCAGTACTTC TRBJ2-5 - - TRBV28